The present entry profiles one TCR beta chain with its context. No antigen is known for it. The method was immunoSEQ multiplex PCR; TCRdb's version includes in-frame clones alone and lacks a portion of them. Of about 130,000 clones in the sample, around 90% were seen once. The sample is drawn from a study of T cell responses to AZD1222 COVID-19 vaccine. The study, taken as a whole, reports: Dominant at 160-218 and 743-854, vaccine-associated CD4 TCRs also spanned spike. Females made up more of the donors, who were largely white British, and clonal diversity may have come out too low. The study sampled repertoires only after the peak T cell response.

Trimming took 0 bases from V and 4 from J, leaving 10 bases between them. This CDR3 spans 14 amino acids. Germline CDR1 and CDR2: SGDLS and YYNGEE. This chain uses TRBV9 with TRBJ1-2; a weak D match, TRBD1 (6 bases). This TCR was recovered from an adult who received the AZD1222 COVID-19 vaccine. The material was peripheral blood, obtained 28 days after the second AZD1222 dose. The CDR3 sequence: CASSVATGPYGYTF. The CDR3 nucleotides are TGTGCCAGCAGCGTAGCGACAGGCCCCTATGGCTACACCTTC.